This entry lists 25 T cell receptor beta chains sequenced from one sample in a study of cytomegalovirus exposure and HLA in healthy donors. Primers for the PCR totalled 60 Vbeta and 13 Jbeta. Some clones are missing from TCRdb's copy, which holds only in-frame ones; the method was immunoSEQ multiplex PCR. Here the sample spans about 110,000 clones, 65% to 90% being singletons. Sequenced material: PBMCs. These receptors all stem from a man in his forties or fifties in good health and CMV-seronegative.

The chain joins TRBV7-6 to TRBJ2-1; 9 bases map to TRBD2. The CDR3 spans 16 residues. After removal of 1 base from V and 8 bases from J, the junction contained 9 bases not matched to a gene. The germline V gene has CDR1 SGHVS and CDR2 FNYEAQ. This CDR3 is CASSLDSGGSAHEQFF. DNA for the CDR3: TGTGCCAGCAGCTTAGATAGCGGGGGATCGGCGCATGAGCAGTTCTTC.

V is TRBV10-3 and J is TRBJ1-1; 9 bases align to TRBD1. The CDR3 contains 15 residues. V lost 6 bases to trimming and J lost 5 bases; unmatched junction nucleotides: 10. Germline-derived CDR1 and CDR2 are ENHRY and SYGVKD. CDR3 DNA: TGTGCCATCAGGGAAACACAGGGGGCACAAACTGAAGCTTTCTTT. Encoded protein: CAIRETQGAQTEAFF.

DNA for the CDR3: TGTGCCAGCCAAGCGGGTTCCAATCAGCCCCAGCATTTT. Translation: CASQAGSNQPQHF. The chain carries TRBV27 and TRBJ1-5; D is ambiguous. Trimming stripped 8 bases from V and 3 bases from J, with 11 bases between. The germline CDR1 and CDR2 sequences are MNHEY and SMNVEV (reference sequence). The CDR3 runs 13 residues.

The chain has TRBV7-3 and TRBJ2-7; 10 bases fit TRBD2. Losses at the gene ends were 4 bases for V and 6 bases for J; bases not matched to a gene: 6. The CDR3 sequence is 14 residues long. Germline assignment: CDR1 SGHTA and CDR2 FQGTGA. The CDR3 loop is CASSSSGGASEQYF. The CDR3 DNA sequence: TGTGCCAGCAGCTCCAGCGGGGGGGCCAGCGAGCAGTACTTC.

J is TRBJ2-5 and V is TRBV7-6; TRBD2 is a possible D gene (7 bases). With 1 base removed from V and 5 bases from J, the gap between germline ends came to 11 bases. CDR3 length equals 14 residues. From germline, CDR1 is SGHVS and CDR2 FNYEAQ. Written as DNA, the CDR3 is TGTGCCAGCAGCTTAGGCGGGGGCCCGGAGACCCAGTACTTC. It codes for CASSLGGGPETQYF.

CDR3 DNA sequence: TGTGCCAGCAGCCCGGACAGGGGCAACTATGGCTACACCTTC. Translating it yields CASSPDRGNYGYTF. The V gene is TRBV2, the J gene TRBJ1-2, with TRBD1 identical over 9 bases. The CDR3 runs to 14 residues. Germline V gives CDR1 SNHLY, CDR2 FYNNEI. V gave up 6 bases and J gave up 2 bases; unmatched junction bases: 4.

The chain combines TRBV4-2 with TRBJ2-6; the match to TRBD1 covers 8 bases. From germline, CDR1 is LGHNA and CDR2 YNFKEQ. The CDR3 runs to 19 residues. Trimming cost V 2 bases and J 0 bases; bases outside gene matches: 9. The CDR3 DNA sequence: TGTGCCAGCAGCCAACAGGAGGGGACAGGTTTCTCTGGGGCCAACGTCCTGACTTTC. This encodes CASSQQEGTGFSGANVLTF.

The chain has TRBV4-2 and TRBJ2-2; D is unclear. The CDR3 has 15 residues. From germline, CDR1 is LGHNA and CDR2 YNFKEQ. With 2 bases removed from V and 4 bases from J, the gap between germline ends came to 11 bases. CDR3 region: CASSQRQTITGELFF. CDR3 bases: TGTGCCAGCAGCCAAAGACAAACCATCACCGGGGAGCTGTTTTTT.

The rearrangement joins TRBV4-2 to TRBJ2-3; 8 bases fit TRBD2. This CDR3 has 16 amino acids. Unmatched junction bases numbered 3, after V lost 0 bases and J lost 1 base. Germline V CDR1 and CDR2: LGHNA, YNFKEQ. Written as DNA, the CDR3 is TGTGCCAGCAGCCAAGAACGAGCGGGGGGCACAGATACGCAGTATTTT. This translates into CASSQERAGGTDTQYF.

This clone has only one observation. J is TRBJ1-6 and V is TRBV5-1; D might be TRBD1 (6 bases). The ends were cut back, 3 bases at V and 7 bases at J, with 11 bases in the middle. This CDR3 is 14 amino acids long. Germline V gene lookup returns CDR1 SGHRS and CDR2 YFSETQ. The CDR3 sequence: CASSSAQGNSPLHF. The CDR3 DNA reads TGCGCCAGCAGCTCGGCCCAGGGGAATTCACCCCTCCACTTT.

CDR3 sequence reads: CASSLGYGNQPQHF. CDR3 in DNA: TGTGCCAGCAGTTTAGGTTACGGGAATCAGCCCCAGCATTTT. The genes are TRBV27 and TRBJ1-5; D call uncertain. V was pared by 2 bases and J by 4 bases, with 9 bases between. Germline-derived CDR1 and CDR2 are MNHEY and SMNVEV (reference sequence). CDR3 size: 14 residues.

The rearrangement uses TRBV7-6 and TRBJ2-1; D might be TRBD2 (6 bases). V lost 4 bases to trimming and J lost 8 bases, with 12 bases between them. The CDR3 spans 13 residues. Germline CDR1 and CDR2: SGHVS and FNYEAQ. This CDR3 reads CASSWRVQDEQFF. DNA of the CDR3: TGTGCCAGCAGCTGGAGGGTCCAGGATGAGCAGTTCTTC.

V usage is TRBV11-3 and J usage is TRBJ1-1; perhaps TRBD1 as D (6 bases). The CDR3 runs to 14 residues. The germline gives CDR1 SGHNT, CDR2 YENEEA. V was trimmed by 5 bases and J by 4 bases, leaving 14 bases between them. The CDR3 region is CASSPGTLGTEAFF. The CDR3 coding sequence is TGTGCCAGCAGCCCAGGGACACTCGGCACTGAAGCTTTCTTT.

CDR3 sequence (DNA): TGCGCCAGCAGAGAGGACAGGAACACTGAAGCTTTCTTT. It encodes CASREDRNTEAFF. This chain connects TRBV10-1 to TRBJ1-1, with a weak D call TRBD1 (6 bases). V gave up 6 bases and J gave up 1 base, with 9 bases separating them. The CDR3 runs to 13 residues. Germline CDR1 WNHNN, CDR2 SYGVQD (reference sequence).

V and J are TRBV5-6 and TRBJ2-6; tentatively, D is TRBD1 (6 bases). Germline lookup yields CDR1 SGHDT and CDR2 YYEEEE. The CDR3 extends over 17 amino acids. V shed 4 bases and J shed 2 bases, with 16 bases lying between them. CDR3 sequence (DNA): TGTGCCAGCAGCGAGGCAGGGTACAGGGCTGGGGCCAACGTCCTGACTTTC. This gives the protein CASSEAGYRAGANVLTF.

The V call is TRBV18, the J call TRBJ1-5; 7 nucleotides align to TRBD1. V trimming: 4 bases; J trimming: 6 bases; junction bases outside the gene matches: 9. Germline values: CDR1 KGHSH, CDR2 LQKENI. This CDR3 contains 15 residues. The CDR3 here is CASSRRQGLPQPQHF. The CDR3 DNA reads TGTGCCAGCTCACGGAGACAGGGCCTCCCTCAGCCCCAGCATTTT.

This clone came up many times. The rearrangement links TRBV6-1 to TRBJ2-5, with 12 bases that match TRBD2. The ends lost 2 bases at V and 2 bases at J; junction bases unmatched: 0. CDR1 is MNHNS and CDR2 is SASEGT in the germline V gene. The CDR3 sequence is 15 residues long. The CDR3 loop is CASSELAGGQETQYF. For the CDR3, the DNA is TGTGCCAGCAGTGAACTAGCGGGGGGGCAAGAGACCCAGTACTTC.

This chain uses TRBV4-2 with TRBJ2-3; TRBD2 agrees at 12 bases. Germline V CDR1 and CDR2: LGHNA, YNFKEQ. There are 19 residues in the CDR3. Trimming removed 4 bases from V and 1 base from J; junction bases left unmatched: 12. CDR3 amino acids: CASSLRLAGDLDGTDTQYF. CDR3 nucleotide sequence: TGTGCCAGCAGCCTTCGACTAGCGGGGGACCTAGACGGCACAGATACGCAGTATTTT.

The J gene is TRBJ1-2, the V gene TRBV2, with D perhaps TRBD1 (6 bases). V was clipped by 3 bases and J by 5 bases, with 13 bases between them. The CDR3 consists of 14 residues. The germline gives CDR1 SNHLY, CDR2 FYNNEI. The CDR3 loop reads CASSEMGRGYGYTF. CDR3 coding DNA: TGTGCCAGCAGTGAGATGGGCAGGGGATATGGCTACACCTTC.

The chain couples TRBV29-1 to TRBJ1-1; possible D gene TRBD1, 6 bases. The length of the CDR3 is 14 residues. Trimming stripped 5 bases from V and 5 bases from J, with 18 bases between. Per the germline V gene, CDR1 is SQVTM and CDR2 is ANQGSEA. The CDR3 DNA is TGCAGCGTTAGGTCACAGGGTGTCCTGACTGAAGCTTTCTTT. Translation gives CSVRSQGVLTEAFF.

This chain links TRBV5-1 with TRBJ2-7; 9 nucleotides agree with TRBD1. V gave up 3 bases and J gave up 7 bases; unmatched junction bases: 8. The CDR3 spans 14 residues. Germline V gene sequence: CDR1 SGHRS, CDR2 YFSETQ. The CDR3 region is CASSYLQGAKEQYF. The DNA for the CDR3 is TGCGCCAGCAGCTATTTACAGGGGGCGAAGGAGCAGTACTTC.

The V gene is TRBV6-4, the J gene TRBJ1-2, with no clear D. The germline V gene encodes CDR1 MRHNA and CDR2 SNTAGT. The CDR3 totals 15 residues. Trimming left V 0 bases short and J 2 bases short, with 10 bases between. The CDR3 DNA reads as TGTGCCAGCAGTGACTCGCCGGAGAGGAACTATGGCTACACCTTC. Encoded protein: CASSDSPERNYGYTF.

The CDR3 sequence: CASSSPPYSQETQYF. CDR3 bases: TGTGCCAGCAGCTCCCCCCCTTACTCTCAAGAGACCCAGTACTTC. The chain uses TRBV7-9 and TRBJ2-5; D ambiguous. The CDR3 contains 15 residues. V was pared by 4 bases and J by 2 bases, with 14 bases between. CDR1 is SEHNR and CDR2 is FQNEAQ in the germline V gene (reference sequence).

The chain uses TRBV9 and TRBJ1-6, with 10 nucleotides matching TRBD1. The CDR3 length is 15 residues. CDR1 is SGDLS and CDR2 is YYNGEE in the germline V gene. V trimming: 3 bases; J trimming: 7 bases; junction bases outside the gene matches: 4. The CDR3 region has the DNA TGTGCCAGCAGCGCCCCGGGACAGGGGAATTCACCCCTCCACTTT. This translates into CASSAPGQGNSPLHF.

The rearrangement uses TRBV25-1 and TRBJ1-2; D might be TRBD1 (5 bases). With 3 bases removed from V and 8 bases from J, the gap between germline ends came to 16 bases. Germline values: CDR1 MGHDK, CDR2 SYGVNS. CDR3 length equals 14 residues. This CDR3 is CASSDREGLEGYTF. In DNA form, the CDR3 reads TGTGCCAGCAGTGACCGGGAGGGGTTGGAAGGCTACACCTTC.